Presented here are 23 T cell receptor beta chains from one specimen sequenced in a study of shared clonotypes between healthy human individuals. CD45RO-negative CD8 cells positively selected for CCR7 made up the naive population, which excluded terminally differentiated effector memory CD45RA+ cells. Some clones are missing from TCRdb's copy, which holds only in-frame ones; the method was immunoSEQ multiplex PCR. The table shows about 610,000 clones, with 95% to 97% occurring only once. The sequenced sample was naive CD8+ T cells sorted from blood. The receptors were gathered from a woman aged 25 to 39 in good health.

The V and J genes are TRBV7-9 and TRBJ2-3; D is perhaps TRBD1 (6 bases). Looked up from germline, CDR1 is SEHNR and CDR2 is FQNEAQ (reference sequence). Trimming took off 5 bases at V and 0 bases at J, with 15 bases between the two ends. This CDR3 is 16 amino acids long. CDR3 in amino acids: CASSLPRTVSTDTQYF. CDR3 in DNA: TGTGCCAGCAGCCTTCCAAGGACAGTAAGCACAGATACGCAGTATTTT. The full variable domain, its missing parts supplied by reference TRBV7-9 and TRBJ2-3, is DTGVSQNPRHKITKRGQNVTFRCDPISEHNRLYWYRQTLGQGPEFLTYFQNEAQLEKSRLLSDRFSAERPKGSFSTLEIQRTEQGDSAMYLCASSLPRTVSTDTQYFGPGTRLTVL.

The chain carries TRBV11-3 and TRBJ1-1; D gene ambiguous. CDR1 and CDR2 (germline): SGHNT, YENEEA. The CDR3 contains 13 residues. V dropped 2 bases and J dropped 3 bases, with 7 bases sitting between them. The CDR3 DNA reads as TGTGCCAGCAGCTTATGGAGTTACACTGAAGCTTTCTTT. It encodes CASSLWSYTEAFF.

The V call is TRBV5-1, the J call TRBJ1-5; possibly TRBD1 for D (5 bases). This CDR3 has 12 amino acids. With 7 bases removed from V and 4 bases from J, the gap between germline ends came to 9 bases. The germline gives CDR1 SGHRS, CDR2 YFSETQ. CDR3 in amino acids: CASPWGNQPQHF. The CDR3 region has the DNA TGCGCCAGCCCGTGGGGGAATCAGCCCCAGCATTTT. Looking up the rest from reference TRBV5-1 and TRBJ1-5 gives the full variable domain: KAGVTQTPRYLIKTRGQQVTLSCSPISGHRSVSWYQQTPGQGLQFLFEYFSETQRNKGNFPGRFSGRQFSNSRSEMNVSTLELGDSALYLCASPWGNQPQHFGDGTRLSIL.

The chain couples TRBV9 to TRBJ1-1; the match to TRBD1 covers 9 bases. The germline CDR1 and CDR2 sequences are SGDLS and YYNGEE. CDR3 length: 14 residues. J lost 4 bases, V lost 3 bases, and 4 bases had no gene match. CDR3 region: CASSATGGFTEAFF. The CDR3 nucleotides are TGTGCCAGCAGCGCTACAGGGGGCTTCACTGAAGCTTTCTTT. The full variable domain, rest sourced from reference TRBV9 and TRBJ1-1, is DSGVTQTPKHLITATGQRVTLRCSPRSGDLSVYWYQQSLDQGLQFLIQYYNGEERAKGNILERFSAQQFPDLHSELNLSSLELGDSALYFCASSATGGFTEAFFGQGTRLTVV.

The rearrangement links TRBV7-6 to TRBJ2-7; TRBD1 might be the D (5 bases). V was pared by 0 bases and J by 0 bases, with 12 bases between. CDR1 SGHVS and CDR2 FNYEAQ come from the germline V gene. The CDR3 runs to 16 residues. CDR3 coding DNA: TGTGCCAGCAGCTTAGCGTCCAGGGCCAGCTCCTACGAGCAGTACTTC. Its protein is CASSLASRASSYEQYF.

This clone was recorded once. The chain joins TRBV11-2 to TRBJ1-2; tentatively, D is TRBD1 (5 bases). The CDR3 runs to 13 residues. CDR1 is SGHAT and CDR2 is FQNNGV in the germline V gene. V was cut by 5 bases and J by 4 bases, with 11 bases left in between. CDR3 nucleotides: TGTGCCAGCAGCCAGGGTGGGAGCTATGGCTACACCTTC. Translating it yields CASSQGGSYGYTF. The full variable domain, completed using reference TRBV11-2 and TRBJ1-2, is EAGVAQSPRYKIIEKRQSVAFWCNPISGHATLYWYQQILGQGPKLLIQFQNNGVVDDSQLPKDRFSAERLKGVDSTLKIQPAKLEDSAVYLCASSQGGSYGYTFGSGTRLTVV.

The chain uses TRBV4-1 and TRBJ1-1; no clear D gene. Trimming cost V 0 bases and J 5 bases, with 10 bases left between them. CDR1 MGHRA and CDR2 YSYEKL come from the germline V gene. The CDR3 is 14 amino acids. In DNA, the CDR3 is TGCGCCAGCAGCCAAGAAAGATGGGGAACTGAAGCTTTCTTT. This codes for CASSQERWGTEAFF.

The chain joins TRBV7-8 to TRBJ1-3; no firm D call. Germline V gene data show CDR1 as SGHVS and CDR2 as FQNEAQ. The CDR3 length is 19 residues. V lost 3 bases and J lost 0, with 21 bases in between. The CDR3 spells CASSFLMMGVYTSGNTIYF. CDR3 nucleotide sequence: TGTGCCAGCAGCTTTTTAATGATGGGTGTATACACCTCTGGAAACACCATATATTTT.

This clone came up a few times. The chain uses TRBV29-1 and TRBJ1-1, with TRBD1 matching 8 bases. The junction had 8 bases not matched to a gene; V was cut back by 7 bases and J by 4 bases. This CDR3 has 13 amino acids. Looked up from germline, CDR1 is SQVTM and CDR2 is ANQGSEA. The CDR3 reads CSASGQGRTEAFF. In nucleotides, the CDR3 is TGCAGCGCTTCAGGACAGGGACGCACTGAAGCTTTCTTT.

The chain combines TRBV6-1 with TRBJ2-1; 7 bases are a match to TRBD2. CDR1 MNHNS and CDR2 SASEGT come from the germline V gene. Trimming removed 2 bases from V and 9 bases from J; junction bases left unmatched: 1. This CDR3 spans 12 amino acids. Here the CDR3 DNA reads TGTGCCAGCAGTGAAACGGGGGGTGAGCAGTTCTTC. It is translated as CASSETGGEQFF.

This clone has a single count. The chain uses TRBV7-9 and TRBJ2-5; 8 positions match TRBD1. From germline, CDR1 is SEHNR and CDR2 FQNEAQ (reference sequence). V was clipped by 5 bases and J by 5 bases; unmatched bases: 13. There are 16 residues in the CDR3. In DNA form, the CDR3 reads TGTGCCAGCAGCCCTCCCCAGGGGGCGAGCCGGGAGACCCAGTACTTC. It yields the protein CASSPPQGASRETQYF. Supplemented by reference TRBV7-9 and TRBJ2-5, the full variable domain reads DTGVSQNPRHKITKRGQNVTFRCDPISEHNRLYWYRQTLGQGPEFLTYFQNEAQLEKSRLLSDRFSAERPKGSFSTLEIQRTEQGDSAMYLCASSPPQGASRETQYFGPGTRLLVL.

The V and J genes are TRBV28 and TRBJ1-1; tentative D call: TRBD1 (5 bases). The germline V gene encodes CDR1 MDHEN and CDR2 SYDVKM. V was cut by 5 bases and J by 3 bases, with 19 bases left in between. The CDR3 is made up of 16 amino acids. This CDR3 is CASSLKPQGLDTEAFF. In DNA, the CDR3 is TGTGCCAGCAGTCTCAAGCCCCAGGGTTTGGACACTGAAGCTTTCTTT.

This clone was seen once. V gene TRBV27 combines with J gene TRBJ1-4; D is unresolved. V was clipped by 3 bases and J by 4 bases, with 6 bases between them. The CDR3 has 13 residues. The germline CDR1 and CDR2 sequences are MNHEY and SMNVEV (reference sequence). The CDR3 DNA reads TGTGCCAGCAGTTTGGGGATTAATGAAAAACTGTTTTTT. Translation: CASSLGINEKLFF.

The J gene is TRBJ2-5, the V gene TRBV2, with 13 bases identical to TRBD2. The V segment lost 1 base and the J segment 1 base; nucleotides outside the gene matches: 3. The CDR3 totals 17 residues. In germline, CDR1 is SNHLY, CDR2 FYNNEI. The CDR3 loop is CASSEGRTSGSQETQYF. The CDR3 bases are TGTGCCAGCAGTGAAGGGCGGACTAGCGGGAGCCAAGAGACCCAGTACTTC.

The genes are TRBV19 and TRBJ2-7, with unresolved D. Germline-derived CDR1 and CDR2 are LNHDA and SQIVND (reference sequence). Trimming shortened V by 5 bases and J by 3 bases, and 14 bases separated the two germline ends. The CDR3 contains 14 residues. The CDR3 DNA reads as TGTGCCAGTAGTTTTAATATAGGCGGCTACGAGCAGTACTTC. Translation gives CASSFNIGGYEQYF.

The rearrangement links TRBV7-9 to TRBJ2-1, with D unclear. The germline gives CDR1 SEHNR, CDR2 FQNEAQ (reference sequence). This CDR3 contains 12 residues. Trimming stripped 4 bases from V and 9 bases from J, with 10 bases between. CDR3 sequence reads: CASSYSRAEQFF. In DNA, the CDR3 is TGTGCCAGCAGCTATAGCCGCGCTGAGCAGTTCTTC.

V and J are TRBV7-9 and TRBJ2-7, with D uncertain. Germline V CDR1 and CDR2: SEHNR, FQNEAQ (reference sequence). The CDR3 length is 12 residues. V shed 1 base and J shed 4 bases, with 5 bases lying between them. The CDR3 DNA reads as TGTGCCAGCAGCTTAGTCCAATACGAGCAGTACTTC. It yields the protein CASSLVQYEQYF.

The genes are TRBV6-1 and TRBJ1-5; 9 positions agree with TRBD1. V dropped 4 bases and J dropped 0; count of bases not matched to a gene: 4. This CDR3 is 16 amino acids long. The germline gives CDR1 MNHNS, CDR2 SASEGT. The CDR3 bases are TGTGCCAGCAGTGCAGGGACAGGGTATAGCAATCAGCCCCAGCATTTT. This codes for CASSAGTGYSNQPQHF.

The rearrangement uses TRBV28 and TRBJ2-7; no definite D call. V lost 4 bases, J lost 3 bases, and 10 bases lay in between. The CDR3 has 13 amino acids. Germline values: CDR1 MDHEN, CDR2 SYDVKM. The CDR3 region is CASSSPRVYEQYF. The DNA of the CDR3 is TGTGCCAGCAGTTCCCCGCGCGTCTACGAGCAGTACTTC.

The chain has TRBV19 and TRBJ1-1; no clear D gene. Germline V gives CDR1 LNHDA, CDR2 SQIVND (reference sequence). Deletions cut 3 bases from V and 7 bases from J, with 9 bases between. This CDR3 is built from 12 residues. The CDR3 nucleotides are TGTGCCAGTAGTATTTTGGGTTTTGAAGCTTTCTTT. Encoded protein: CASSILGFEAFF.

This chain links TRBV7-8 with TRBJ2-7; D remains unclear. CDR3 length equals 15 residues. Trimming took 0 bases from V and 0 from J, leaving 9 bases between them. The germline V gene has CDR1 SGHVS and CDR2 FQNEAQ. The CDR3 bases are TGTGCCAGCAGCTTAGCAGGGCCAGGCTCCTACGAGCAGTACTTC. Translated, it gives CASSLAGPGSYEQYF.

This clone was detected a few times. The CDR3 DNA is TGTGCCAGCAGCCTTCTCCCACCAGGGGCTATGAGCACTGAAGCTTTCTTT. Residues: CASSLLPPGAMSTEAFF. The genes are TRBV4-2 and TRBJ1-1; maybe TRBD1 (6 bases). Germline V lookup: CDR1 LGHNA, CDR2 YNFKEQ. The CDR3 is 17 amino acids. V lost 4 bases to trimming and J lost 4 bases, with 22 bases between them.

V and J are TRBV7-8 and TRBJ2-7, with 7 nucleotides matching TRBD2. The trim removed 8 bases at V and 3 bases at J, leaving 4 bases unmatched. Germline CDR1 reads SGHVS; CDR2 reads FQNEAQ. The CDR3 sequence is 12 residues long. CDR3: CASDAGDYEQYF. The CDR3, as DNA: TGTGCCAGCGACGCGGGAGACTACGAGCAGTACTTC.